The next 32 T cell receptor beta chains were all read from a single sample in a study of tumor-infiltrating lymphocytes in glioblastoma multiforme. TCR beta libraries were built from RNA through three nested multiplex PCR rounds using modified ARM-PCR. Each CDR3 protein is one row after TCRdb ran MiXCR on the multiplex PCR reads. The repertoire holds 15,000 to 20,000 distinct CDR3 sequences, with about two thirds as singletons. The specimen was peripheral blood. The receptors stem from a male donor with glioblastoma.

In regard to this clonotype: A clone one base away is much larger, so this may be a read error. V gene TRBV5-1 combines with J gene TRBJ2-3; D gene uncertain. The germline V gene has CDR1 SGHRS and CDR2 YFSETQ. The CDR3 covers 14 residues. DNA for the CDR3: TGCGACAGCAGCTTCGAACAGACCACAGATACGCAGTATTTT. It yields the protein CDSSFEQTTDTQYF.

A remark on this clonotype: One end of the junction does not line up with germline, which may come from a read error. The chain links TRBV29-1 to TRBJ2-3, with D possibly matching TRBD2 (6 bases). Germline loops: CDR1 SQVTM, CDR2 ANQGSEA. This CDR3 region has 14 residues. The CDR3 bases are TGCAACGTTGAAGGCGGGGCTAGCACAGATACGCAGTATTTT. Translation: CNVEGGASTDTQYF.

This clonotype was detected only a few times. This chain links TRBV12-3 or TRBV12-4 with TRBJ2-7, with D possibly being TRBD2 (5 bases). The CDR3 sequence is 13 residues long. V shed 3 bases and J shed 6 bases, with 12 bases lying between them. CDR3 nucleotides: TGTGCCAGCAGTTTCGGCGAGAGGGTCGAGCAGTACTTC. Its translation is CASSFGERVEQYF.

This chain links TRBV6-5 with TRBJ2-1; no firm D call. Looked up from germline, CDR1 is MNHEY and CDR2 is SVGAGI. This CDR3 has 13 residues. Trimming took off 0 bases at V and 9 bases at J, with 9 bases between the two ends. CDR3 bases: TGTGCCAGCAGTTACTCGACCTCGAGTGAGCAGTTCTTC. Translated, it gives CASSYSTSSEQFF.

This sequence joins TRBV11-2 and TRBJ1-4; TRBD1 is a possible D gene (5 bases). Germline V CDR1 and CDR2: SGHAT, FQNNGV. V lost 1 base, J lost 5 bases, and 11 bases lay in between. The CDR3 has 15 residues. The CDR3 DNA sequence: TGTGCCAGCAGCTTAGCGATGGGACTGAATGAAAAACTGTTTTTT. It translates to CASSLAMGLNEKLFF. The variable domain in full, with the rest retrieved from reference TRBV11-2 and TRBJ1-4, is EAGVAQSPRYKIIEKRQSVAFWCNPISGHATLYWYQQILGQGPKLLIQFQNNGVVDDSQLPKDRFSAERLKGVDSTLKIQPAKLEDSAVYLCASSLAMGLNEKLFFGSGTQLSVL.

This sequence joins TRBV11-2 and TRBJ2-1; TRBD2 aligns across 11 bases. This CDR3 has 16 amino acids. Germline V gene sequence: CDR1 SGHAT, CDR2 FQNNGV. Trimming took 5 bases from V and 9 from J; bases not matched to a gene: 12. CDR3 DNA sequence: TGTGCCAGCAGCCTCTATACTAGCGGGAGCAGGGGTGAGCAGTTCTTC. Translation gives CASSLYTSGSRGEQFF.

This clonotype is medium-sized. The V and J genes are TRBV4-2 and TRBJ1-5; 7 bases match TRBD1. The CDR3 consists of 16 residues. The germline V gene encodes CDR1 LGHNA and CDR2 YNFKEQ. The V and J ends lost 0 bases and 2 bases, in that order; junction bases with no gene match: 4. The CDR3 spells CASSQETGEGNQPQHF. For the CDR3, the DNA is TGTGCCAGCAGCCAAGAAACAGGGGAAGGCAATCAGCCCCAGCATTTT.

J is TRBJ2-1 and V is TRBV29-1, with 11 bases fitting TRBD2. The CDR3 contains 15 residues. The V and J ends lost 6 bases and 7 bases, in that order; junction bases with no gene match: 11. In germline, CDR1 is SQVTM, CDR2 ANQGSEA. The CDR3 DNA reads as TGCAGCGTCACATTAGCGGGAGGGCCTCTAAATGAGCAGTTCTTC. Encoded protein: CSVTLAGGPLNEQFF.

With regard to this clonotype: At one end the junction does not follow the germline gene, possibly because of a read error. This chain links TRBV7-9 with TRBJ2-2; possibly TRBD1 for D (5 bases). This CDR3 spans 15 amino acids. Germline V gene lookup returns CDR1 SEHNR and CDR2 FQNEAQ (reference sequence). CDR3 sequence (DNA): TGTGCCAGCGGCTTAGATCTCCAGGGTTCCGGGGAGCTGTTTTTT. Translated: CASGLDLQGSGELFF.

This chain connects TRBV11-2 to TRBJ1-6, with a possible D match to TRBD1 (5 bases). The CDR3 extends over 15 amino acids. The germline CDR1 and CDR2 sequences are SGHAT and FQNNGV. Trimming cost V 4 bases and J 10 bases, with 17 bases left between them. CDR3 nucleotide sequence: TGTGCCAGCAGCTCACAGGTCACGGGTGGCTCACCCCTCCACTTT. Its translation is CASSSQVTGGSPLHF.

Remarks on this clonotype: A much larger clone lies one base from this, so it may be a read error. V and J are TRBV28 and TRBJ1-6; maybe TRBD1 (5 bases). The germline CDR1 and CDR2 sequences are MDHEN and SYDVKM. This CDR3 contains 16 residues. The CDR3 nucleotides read TGTGCCAGCAGTTTCGAGGGGACGTTTACGAGTTCACCCTTCCACTTT. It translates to CASSFEGTFTSSPFHF. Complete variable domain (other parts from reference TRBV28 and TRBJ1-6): DVKVTQSSRYLVKRTGEKVFLECVQDMDHENMFWYRQDPGLGLRLIYFSYDVKMKEKGDIPEGYSVSREKKERFSLILESASTNQTSMYLCASSFEGTFTSSPFHFGNGTRLTVT.

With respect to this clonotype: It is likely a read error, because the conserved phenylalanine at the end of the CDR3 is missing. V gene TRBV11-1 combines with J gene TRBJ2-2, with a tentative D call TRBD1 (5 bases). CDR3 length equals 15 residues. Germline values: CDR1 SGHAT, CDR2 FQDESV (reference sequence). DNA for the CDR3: TGTGCCAGCAGCTTAGGGCTAGAGGACACCGAGGAGCTGTTTCTT. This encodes CASSLGLEDTEELFL.

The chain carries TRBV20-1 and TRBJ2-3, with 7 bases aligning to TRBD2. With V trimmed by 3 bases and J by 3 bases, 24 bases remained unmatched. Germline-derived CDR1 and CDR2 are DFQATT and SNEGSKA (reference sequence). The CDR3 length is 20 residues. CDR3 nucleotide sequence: TGCAGTGCTAGTTGCCCCGGACTAGAGGGAGGGCCGAGTAGAACAGATACGCAGTATTTT. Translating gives CSASCPGLEGGPSRTDTQYF.

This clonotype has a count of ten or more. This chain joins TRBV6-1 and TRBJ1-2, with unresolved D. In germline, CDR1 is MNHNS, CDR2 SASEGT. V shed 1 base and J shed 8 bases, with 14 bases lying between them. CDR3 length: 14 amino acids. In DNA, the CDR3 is TGTGCCAGCAGTGAAGGGGCACTACAACGGGGCTACACCTTC. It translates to CASSEGALQRGYTF.

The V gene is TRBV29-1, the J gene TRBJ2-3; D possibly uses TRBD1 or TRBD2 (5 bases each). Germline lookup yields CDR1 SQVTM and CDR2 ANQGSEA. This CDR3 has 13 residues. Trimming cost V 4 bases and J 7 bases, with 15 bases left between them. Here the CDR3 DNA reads TGCAGCGTTGGAGGTGGGGGTGAATATACGCAGTATTTT. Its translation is CSVGGGGEYTQYF.

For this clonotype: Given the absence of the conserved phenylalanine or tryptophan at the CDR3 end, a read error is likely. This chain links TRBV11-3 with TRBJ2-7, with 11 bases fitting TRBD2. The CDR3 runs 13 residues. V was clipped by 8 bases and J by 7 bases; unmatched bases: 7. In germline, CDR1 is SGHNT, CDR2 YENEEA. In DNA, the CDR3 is TGTGCCAGCCGCCTAGCGGGAGGCGTGGAGCAGTACCTC. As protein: CASRLAGGVEQYL.

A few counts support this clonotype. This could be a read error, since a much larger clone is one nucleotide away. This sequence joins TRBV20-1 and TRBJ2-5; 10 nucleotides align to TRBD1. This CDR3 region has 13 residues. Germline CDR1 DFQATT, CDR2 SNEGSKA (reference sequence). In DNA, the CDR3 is TGCAATGCTAGGGGGACAGGGGTAGAGACCCAGTACTTC. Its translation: CNARGTGVETQYF.

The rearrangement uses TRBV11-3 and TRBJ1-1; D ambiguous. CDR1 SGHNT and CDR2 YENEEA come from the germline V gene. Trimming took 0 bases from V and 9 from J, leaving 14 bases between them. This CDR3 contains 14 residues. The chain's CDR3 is CASSLDDRGSKAFF. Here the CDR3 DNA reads TGTGCCAGCAGCTTAGATGACCGAGGATCTAAAGCTTTCTTT.

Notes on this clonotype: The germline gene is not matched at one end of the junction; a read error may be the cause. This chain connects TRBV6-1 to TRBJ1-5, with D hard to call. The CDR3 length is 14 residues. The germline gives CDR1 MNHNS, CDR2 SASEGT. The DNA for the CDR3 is TGTGCCAGCAGTGAAGCAACTGGCAATCAGGCCCAGCGTTTT. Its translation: CASSEATGNQAQRF.

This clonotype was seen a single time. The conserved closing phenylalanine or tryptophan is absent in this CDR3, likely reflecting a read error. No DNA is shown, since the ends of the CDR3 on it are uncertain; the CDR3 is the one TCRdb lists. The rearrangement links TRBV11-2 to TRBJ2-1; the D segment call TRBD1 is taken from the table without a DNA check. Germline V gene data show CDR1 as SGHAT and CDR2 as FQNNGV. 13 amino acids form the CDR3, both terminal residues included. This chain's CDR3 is CASSLDRGNGKFL.

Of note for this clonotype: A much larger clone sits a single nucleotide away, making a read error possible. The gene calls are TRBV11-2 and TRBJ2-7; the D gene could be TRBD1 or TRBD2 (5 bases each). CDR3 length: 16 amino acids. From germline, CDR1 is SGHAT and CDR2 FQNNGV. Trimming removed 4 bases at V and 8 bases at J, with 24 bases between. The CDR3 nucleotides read TGTGCCAGCAGCTCAATGGGGACCGGGGCCAGTGGCAAGCAGTACTTC. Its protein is CASSSMGTGASGKQYF.

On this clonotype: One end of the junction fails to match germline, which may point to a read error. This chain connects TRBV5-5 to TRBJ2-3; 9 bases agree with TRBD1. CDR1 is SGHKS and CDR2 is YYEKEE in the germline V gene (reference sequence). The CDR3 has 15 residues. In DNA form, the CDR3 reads TGTGCCAGCAGCTCATGGGACAGGGATGCAGATACGCAGTATTTC. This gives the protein CASSSWDRDADTQYF.

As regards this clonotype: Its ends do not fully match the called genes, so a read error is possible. The CDR3 nucleotides are TGTGCCAGCAGCCTAGACAGGCCTAGCGGGCTACCGAGGCTGTTTTTT. Translated, it gives CASSLDRPSGLPRLFF. The V gene is TRBV11-2, the J gene TRBJ2-2; 8 positions match TRBD2. CDR1 SGHAT and CDR2 FQNNGV come from the germline V gene. The CDR3 is made up of 16 amino acids.

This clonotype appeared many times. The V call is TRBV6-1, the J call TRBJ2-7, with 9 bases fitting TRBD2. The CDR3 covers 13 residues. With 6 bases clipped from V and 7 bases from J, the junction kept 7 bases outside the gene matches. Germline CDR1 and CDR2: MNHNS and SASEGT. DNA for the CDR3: TGTGCCAGCAGGACTAGCGGCCACGGGGAGCAGTACTTC. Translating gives CASRTSGHGEQYF.

This CDR3 is CASSLGQREGSDEQYV. In DNA form, the CDR3 reads TGTGCCAGCAGCTTGGGACAGAGAGAGGGATCCGACGAGCAGTACGTC. The chain combines TRBV5-5 with TRBJ2-7; D is tentatively TRBD1 or TRBD2 (5 bases each). The CDR3 extends over 16 amino acids. V shed 0 bases and J shed 5 bases, with 18 bases lying between them. Germline CDR1 SGHKS, CDR2 YYEKEE (reference sequence).

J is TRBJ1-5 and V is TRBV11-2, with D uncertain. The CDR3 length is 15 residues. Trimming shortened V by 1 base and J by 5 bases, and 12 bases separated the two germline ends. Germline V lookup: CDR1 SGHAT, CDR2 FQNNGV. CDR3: CASSLVSGGDQPQHF. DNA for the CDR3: TGTGCCAGCAGCTTAGTGAGTGGCGGGGATCAGCCCCAGCATTTT.

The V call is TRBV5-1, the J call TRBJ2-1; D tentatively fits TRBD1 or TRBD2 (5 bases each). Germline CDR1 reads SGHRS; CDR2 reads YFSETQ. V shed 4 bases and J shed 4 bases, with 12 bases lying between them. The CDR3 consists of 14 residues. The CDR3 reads CASSEGGHYNEQFF. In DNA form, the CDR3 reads TGCGCCAGCAGCGAGGGCGGACATTACAATGAGCAGTTCTTC.

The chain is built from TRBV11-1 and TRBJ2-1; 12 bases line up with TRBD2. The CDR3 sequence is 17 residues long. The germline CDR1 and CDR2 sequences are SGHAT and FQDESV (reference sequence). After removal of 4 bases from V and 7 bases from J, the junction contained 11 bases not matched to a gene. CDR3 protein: CASSSVATSGSRNEQFF. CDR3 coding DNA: TGTGCCAGCAGCTCTGTTGCGACTAGCGGGAGCCGTAATGAGCAGTTCTTC.

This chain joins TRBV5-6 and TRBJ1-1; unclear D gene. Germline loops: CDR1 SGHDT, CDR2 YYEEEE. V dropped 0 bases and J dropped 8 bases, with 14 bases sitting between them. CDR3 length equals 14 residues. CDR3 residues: CASSLGRRSLEAFF. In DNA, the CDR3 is TGTGCCAGCAGCTTGGGCCGGCGATCCTTGGAAGCTTTCTTT.

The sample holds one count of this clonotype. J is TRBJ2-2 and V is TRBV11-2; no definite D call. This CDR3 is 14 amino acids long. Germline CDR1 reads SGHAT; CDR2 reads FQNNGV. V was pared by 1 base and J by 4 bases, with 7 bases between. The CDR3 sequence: CASSLARSTGELFF. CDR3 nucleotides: TGTGCCAGCAGCTTAGCAAGGTCCACCGGGGAGCTGTTTTTT.

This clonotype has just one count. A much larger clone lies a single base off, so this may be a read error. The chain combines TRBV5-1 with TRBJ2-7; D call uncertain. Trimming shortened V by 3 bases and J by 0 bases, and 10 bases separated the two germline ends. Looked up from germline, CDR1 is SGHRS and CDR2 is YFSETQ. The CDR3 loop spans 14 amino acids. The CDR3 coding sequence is TGCGCCAGCAGCTCTTCGGCCCTCTCCTACGAGCAGTACTTC. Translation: CASSSSALSYEQYF.

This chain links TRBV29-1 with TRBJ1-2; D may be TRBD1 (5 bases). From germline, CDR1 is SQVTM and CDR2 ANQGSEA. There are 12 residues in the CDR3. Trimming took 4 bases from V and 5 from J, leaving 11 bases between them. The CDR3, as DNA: TGCAGCGTTGTATTTGGGACTTATGGCTACACCTTC. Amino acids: CSVVFGTYGYTF.